The text below deals with one T cell receptor beta chain. The V gene's germline CDR1 is LGHDT and CDR2 YNNKEL (reference sequence). This CDR3 spans 12 amino acids. Trimming stripped 6 bases from V and 4 bases from J, with 9 bases between. The record originates from a study of blood T cell repertoires in COVID-19. Profiled with immunoSEQ multiplex PCR; TCRdb holds only in-frame clones, not every one. The data hold around 50,000 clones, with roughly 87% observed a single time. This TCR derives from a man aged 50-59 years with active COVID-19. The V and J genes are TRBV3-1 (or the pseudogene TRBV3-2) and TRBJ2-5, with TRBD2 as a possible D gene (6 bases). The sequenced material came from peripheral blood. The CDR3 is CASSLSGETQYF. As DNA, the CDR3 is TGTGCCAGCAGTCTTAGCGGAGAGACCCAGTACTTC.